The rows below give T cell receptor beta chains drawn from one sample of a study of blood T cell repertoires in COVID-19. The assay was immunoSEQ multiplex PCR, and TCRdb's table has in-frame clones only and misses some. Here the sample spans roughly 180,000 clones, 81% being singletons. Sequences were obtained from PBMCs or T cells enriched from blood (not recorded which). These receptors were obtained from a middle-aged woman with acute COVID-19. CDR3s include the opening cysteine and the closing phenylalanine or tryptophan. The order of the fields is D gene, clone size, V gene, J gene, CDR3 DNA, CDR3 protein. D genes are given only for firm matches. Part of the rows lack a size; the others show once, few, many or a class for expanded clones.

>.|.|TRBV18|TRBJ2-4
TGTGCCAGCTCACCAACTTTAGTAGGGGTACTAGCCAAAAACATTCAGTACTTC
CASSPTLVGVLAKNIQYF
>.|.|TRBV19|TRBJ1-2
TGTGCCAGTAGTATAGATCCAGGGCCAGCTAACTATGGCTACACCTTC
CASSIDPGPANYGYTF
>.|.|TRBV4-2|TRBJ1-5
TGTGCCAGCAGCCCATCCACGGGGTCGGTTGGACCCCAGCATTTT
CASSPSTGSVGPQHF
>TRBD1|.|TRBV5-1|TRBJ1-2
TGCGCCAGCAGCGCAGAGACAGGGGCGGTCTATGGCTACACCTTC
CASSAETGAVYGYTF
>TRBD1|.|TRBV12-3/TRBV12-4|TRBJ1-1
TGTGCCAGCAGCCCCCACAGGGGCACTGAAGCTTTCTTT
CASSPHRGTEAFF
>TRBD2|.|TRBV9|TRBJ2-2
TGTGCCAGCAGCCCCCGATTTGGGCGGGAGGATTTTGGCGGGGAGCTGTTTTTT
CASSPRFGREDFGGELFF
>.|.|TRBV6-5|TRBJ2-2
TGTGCCAGCAGTTATTCCGGACAGTTAAACACCGGGGAGCTGTTTTTT
CASSYSGQLNTGELFF
>.|.|TRBV4-1|TRBJ1-1
TGCGCCAGCAGCCAAGATCAGGGCTTGAACACTGAAGCTTTCTTT
CASSQDQGLNTEAFF
>.|.|TRBV19|TRBJ1-5
TGTGCCAGTAGTCCTGGGAGTGATCAGCCCCAGCATTTT
CASSPGSDQPQHF
>TRBD1|.|TRBV12-5|TRBJ1-6
TGTGCTAGTGGTTCCGGACAGGGGGCCAATTCACCCCTCCACTTT
CASGSGQGANSPLHF
>.|.|TRBV13|TRBJ2-7
TGTGCCAGCAGCTTAAGGGCTACTAGCTACGAGCAGTACTTC
CASSLRATSYEQYF
>TRBD2|.|TRBV7-2|TRBJ2-2
TGTGCCAGCAGTTGGGGCTCTGCGGGAGGTCACACCGGGGAGCTGTTTTTT
CASSWGSAGGHTGELFF
>.|.|TRBV7-6|TRBJ2-7
TGTGCCAGCAGCTCTCCGACAGTCTCCTACGAGCAGTACTTC
CASSSPTVSYEQYF
>.|.|TRBV6-5|TRBJ1-3
TGTGCCAGCAGCCCCGACCTATTGCGGCGAAACACCATATATTTT
CASSPDLLRRNTIYF
>.|.|TRBV27|TRBJ2-3
TGTGCCAGCAGACCAAGGGGAAAAGGAGCAGATACGCAGTATTTT
CASRPRGKGADTQYF
>TRBD1|.|TRBV2|TRBJ1-4
TGTGCCAGCAGTATACTGGACAGGGGGCAAAATGAAAAACTGTTTTTT
CASSILDRGQNEKLFF
>TRBD2|.|TRBV5-6|TRBJ2-3
TGTGCCAGCAGTTTTTTTAGCGGGAGAGTCACAGATACGCAGTATTTT
CASSFFSGRVTDTQYF
>TRBD2|.|TRBV5-1|TRBJ2-2
TGCGCCAGCAGCTTTGCTAGCGGGAGGGAGAACACCGGGGAGCTGTTTTTT
CASSFASGRENTGELFF
>.|once|TRBV3-1/TRBV3-2|TRBJ1-2
TGTGCCAGCAGCCATACGACAGAATTAGGATACACCTTC
CASSHTTELGYTF
>TRBD1|.|TRBV5-5|TRBJ1-1
TGTGCCAGCAGCTTCCTAGGGGGACAGCCGAACACTGAAGCTTTCTTT
CASSFLGGQPNTEAFF
>TRBD2|once|TRBV2|TRBJ2-5
TGTGCCAGCAGACCGGGACTAGCGGGCGACCAAGAGACCCAGTACTTC
CASRPGLAGDQETQYF
>.|once|TRBV15|TRBJ1-2
TGTGCCACCAGCTCGTACAGGGCAGAGTATGGCTACACCTTC
CATSSYRAEYGYTF
>.|.|TRBV5-6|TRBJ2-4
TGTGCCAGCAGCTCCTCCCTCACAGAATACATTCAGTACTTC
CASSSSLTEYIQYF
>.|.|TRBV7-9|TRBJ1-4
TGTGCCAGCAGCTTAGGCGCAACGTTGGCAACTAATGAAAAACTGTTTTTT
CASSLGATLATNEKLFF
>.|.|TRBV27|TRBJ1-6
TGTGCCAGCAGTTTAGTCACTACGGGAAATTCACCCCTCCACTTT
CASSLVTTGNSPLHF
>.|.|TRBV3-1/TRBV3-2|TRBJ1-4
TGTGCCAGCAGCCCCTACGGGCAGGGCGCAACTAATGAAAAACTGTTTTTT
CASSPYGQGATNEKLFF
>TRBD2|.|TRBV3-1/TRBV3-2|TRBJ2-7
TGTGCCAGCAGCCAAGATCACGGGGCGGGAGGCTCCTTC
CASSQDHGAGGSF
>.|.|TRBV3-1/TRBV3-2|TRBJ2-2
TGTGCCAGCAGCCAAGACAGGAACACCGGGGAGCTGTTTTTT
CASSQDRNTGELFF
>TRBD1|.|TRBV28|TRBJ1-5
TGTGCCAGCAGTCCGGACAGGGGCCCCAATCAGCCCCAGCATTTT
CASSPDRGPNQPQHF
>TRBD2|.|TRBV7-3|TRBJ2-3
TGTGCCAGCAGCCCCGGGACTAGCGGGATCGCTACGCAGTATTTT
CASSPGTSGIATQYF
>TRBD1|.|TRBV6-5|TRBJ1-2
TGTGCCAGCAGATCTGGACAGGGGTGGTATGGCTACACCTTC
CASRSGQGWYGYTF
>.|.|TRBV6-4|TRBJ1-2
TGTGCCAGCAGTGACTTCCCAGGGTCCCTTCGTGGCTACACCTTC
CASSDFPGSLRGYTF
>.|.|TRBV6-5|TRBJ2-3
TGTGCCAGCAGCCCCAGGGGGGTGGGAGATACGCAGTATTTT
CASSPRGVGDTQYF
>.|.|TRBV2|TRBJ1-2
TGTGCCAGCAGTGAAAAGGGGTGGGCATACGCCTTCTATGGCTACACCTTC
CASSEKGWAYAFYGYTF
>.|.|TRBV5-4|TRBJ1-1
TGTGCCAGCAGCCTGACAGTGTCCCTGAACACTGAAGCTTTCTTT
CASSLTVSLNTEAFF
>.|.|TRBV24-1|TRBJ2-3
TGTGCCACCAGCGCGGAGGATACGCAGTATTTT
CATSAEDTQYF
>.|.|TRBV5-4|TRBJ2-1
TGTGCCAGCAGCTTGGGGCAGGTCAATGAGCAGTTCTTC
CASSLGQVNEQFF
>TRBD1|.|TRBV6-5|TRBJ1-2
TGTGCCAGCAGTTGGGACAGGGGGAGAGGAGGTGGCTACACCTTC
CASSWDRGRGGGYTF
>.|.|TRBV5-1|TRBJ1-5
TGCGCCAGCAGCCCTGGGGGCAGGGATAATCAGCCCCAGCATTTT
CASSPGGRDNQPQHF
>TRBD1|.|TRBV6-1|TRBJ1-2
TGTGCCAGCAGTGACAGGGGGCGGAGTGGCTACACCTTC
CASSDRGRSGYTF
>.|.|TRBV6-1|TRBJ1-1
TGTGCCAGCAGTGAGTCGGGGTCCTTCACTGAAGCTTTCTTT
CASSESGSFTEAFF
>TRBD2|.|TRBV9|TRBJ2-5
TGTGCCAGCAGCGTAGCCCCTAGCGGGAGTATAGGGTTGGGGACCCAGTACTTC
CASSVAPSGSIGLGTQYF
>.|few|TRBV9|TRBJ2-5
TGTGCCAGCAGCGCCGAACCTCGGGACCTCGGGGGAGAGACCCAGTACTTC
CASSAEPRDLGGETQYF
>.|.|TRBV5-1|TRBJ1-2
TGCGCCAGCAGCTTGGATAAGCTGAGGGTTTTGGGCTACACCTTC
CASSLDKLRVLGYTF
>.|.|TRBV4-1|TRBJ1-2
TGCGCCAGCAGCCAAGGGCGGAACTATGGCTACACCTTC
CASSQGRNYGYTF
>TRBD1|.|TRBV28|TRBJ1-5
TGTGCCAGCGAAGGACAGGGGGTTGGGGGACATCAGCCCCAGCATTTT
CASEGQGVGGHQPQHF
>TRBD1|.|TRBV19|TRBJ1-2
TGTGCCAGTAGTTCCGGGGACAGAACGAGGGGGTATGGCTACACCTTC
CASSSGDRTRGYGYTF
>TRBD1|.|TRBV11-2|TRBJ2-5
TGTGCCAGCAGCGGCTGGGACAGAAACGAAGAGACCCAGTACTTC
CASSGWDRNEETQYF
>TRBD2|.|TRBV3-1/TRBV3-2|TRBJ2-4
TGTGCCAGCAGCCAAGATTTTGGCCAGCGGGAGGGCGGGTACATTCAGTACTTC
CASSQDFGQREGGYIQYF
>TRBD2|.|TRBV27|TRBJ2-1
TGTGCCAGCAGACTTATCGGTTCCGGACTAGCGGGCCTCAATGAGCAGTTCTTC
CASRLIGSGLAGLNEQFF
>.|few|TRBV7-9|TRBJ1-1
TGTGCCAGCAGCCAGGGGCAGTACACTGAAGCTTTCTTT
CASSQGQYTEAFF
>.|.|TRBV2|TRBJ2-7
TGTGCCAGCACGCCGGGAGTGGGGGAGCAGTACTTC
CASTPGVGEQYF
>.|.|TRBV27|TRBJ1-3
TGTGCCAGCCGGGGACTGTCCACTGGAAACACCATATATTTT
CASRGLSTGNTIYF